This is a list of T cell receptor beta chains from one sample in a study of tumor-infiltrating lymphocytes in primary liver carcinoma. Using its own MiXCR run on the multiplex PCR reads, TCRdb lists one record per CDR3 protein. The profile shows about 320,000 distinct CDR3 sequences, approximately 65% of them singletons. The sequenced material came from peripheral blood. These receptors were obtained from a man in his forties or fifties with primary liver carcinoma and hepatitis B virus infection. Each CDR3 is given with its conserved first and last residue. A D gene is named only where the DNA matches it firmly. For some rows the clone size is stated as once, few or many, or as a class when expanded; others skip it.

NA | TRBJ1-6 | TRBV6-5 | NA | TGTGCCAGCAGTTACTTAATCCAGCGTCATTCACCCCTCCACTTT | CASSYLIQRHSPLHF
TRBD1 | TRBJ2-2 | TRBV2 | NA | TGTGCCAGCAGGGTGACAGGGGGCCAAACCGGGGAGCTGTTTTTT | CASRVTGGQTGELFF
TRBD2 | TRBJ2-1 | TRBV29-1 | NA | TGCAGCATCGAACTAGCGGGAAGATCTTATAAGCAGTTCTTC | CSIELAGRSYKQFF
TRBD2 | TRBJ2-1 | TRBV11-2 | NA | TGTACCAGCAGCCCGAGCGGGAATGAGCTGTTCTTC | CTSSPSGNELFF
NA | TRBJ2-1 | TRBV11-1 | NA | TGTGCTAACAGCTTAGAGGAAACGTGGGGGGCTGAGCAGTTCTTC | CANSLEETWGAEQFF
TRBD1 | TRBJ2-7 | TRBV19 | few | TGTGCCAGTACTGACAGGGCCGGCGAGCAGTACTTC | CASTDRAGEQYF
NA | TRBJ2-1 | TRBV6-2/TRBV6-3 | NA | TGTGCCAGCAGTGACAGGAGACGGCAAAACAATGAGCAGTTCTTC | CASSDRRRQNNEQFF
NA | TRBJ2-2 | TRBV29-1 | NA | TGCAGCGTCGGAAGGTGGACCGGGGAGCTGTTCTTT | CSVGRWTGELFF
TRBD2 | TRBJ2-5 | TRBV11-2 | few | TGTGCCAGCAGCTTAGATCATCTAGCGGGAGTACTACGGGAGACCCAGTACTTC | CASSLDHLAGVLRETQYF
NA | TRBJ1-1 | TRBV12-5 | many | TGTGCTAGTGGCCAAGACATGAACACTGAAGCTTTCTTT | CASGQDMNTEAFF
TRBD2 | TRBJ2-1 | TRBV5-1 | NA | TGCGCCAGCAGCTTGACATTAGCGGGGCACAATGAGCAGTTCTTC | CASSLTLAGHNEQFF
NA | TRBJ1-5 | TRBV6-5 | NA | TGTGTCAGCAGTGGATCAGGGATTCAGCCCCAGCATTTT | CVSSGSGIQPQHF
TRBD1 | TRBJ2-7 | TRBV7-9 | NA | TGTGCCTGCAGCGGACAGGGAAACGAGCGGTACTTC | CACSGQGNERYF
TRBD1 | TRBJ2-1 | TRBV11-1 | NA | TGTGCAAGCAGTAGGGCACAGGGGTGGAATGAGCAGCTCTTC | CASSRAQGWNEQLF
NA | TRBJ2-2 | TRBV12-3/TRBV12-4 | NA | TGTGCCAACAGTCCAGGGCAGGGGAGAGCGGTCGGGGAGCTGTTTTTT | CANSPGQGRAVGELFF
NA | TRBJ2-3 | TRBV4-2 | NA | TGTGTCAGCAGCAAAGACCGGGGAGATACGCAGTATTTT | CVSSKDRGDTQYF
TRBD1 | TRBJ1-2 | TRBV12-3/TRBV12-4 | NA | TGTGCCAGCAGCCGGGACAGAATTGGCTACACCTTC | CASSRDRIGYTF
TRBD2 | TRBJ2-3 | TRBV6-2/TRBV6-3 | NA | TGTGCCAGCAGTTCGCGGACTAGATGCACAGATACGCAGTATTTT | CASSSRTRCTDTQYF
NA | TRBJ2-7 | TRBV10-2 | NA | TGCGCCAGCAGTGTGTCCCTCTGGCGAGGCGAGCAGTACTTC | CASSVSLWRGEQYF
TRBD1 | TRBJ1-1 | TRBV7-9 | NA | TGTGCCAGCAGATCAGACAGGGGAGACACTGAAGCTTTCTTT | CASRSDRGDTEAFF
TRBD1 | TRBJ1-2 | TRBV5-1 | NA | TGCGCCAGCAATCCATCGGAGGGGGCGGATGGCTACACCTTC | CASNPSEGADGYTF
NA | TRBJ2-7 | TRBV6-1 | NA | TGTGCCAGCAGTGAGGCCCGGAGGGGCGAACATTACTTC | CASSEARRGEHYF
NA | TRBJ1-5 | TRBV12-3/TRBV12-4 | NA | TGTGCCAGCAGTATACAGGAGGTTCAGCCCCAGCATTTT | CASSIQEVQPQHF
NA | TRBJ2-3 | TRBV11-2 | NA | TGTGCCAGCAGCTTATGTACTAGGCCCGATACGCAGTATTTT | CASSLCTRPDTQYF
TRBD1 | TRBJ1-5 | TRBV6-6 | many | TGTGCCAGCACTCAGGGGGGGGGCTATAGCAATCAGCCCCAGCATTTT | CASTQGGGYSNQPQHF
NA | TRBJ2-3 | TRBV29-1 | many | TGCAGCGTTGAAGATAGACTTTTCGATACGCAGTATTTT | CSVEDRLFDTQYF
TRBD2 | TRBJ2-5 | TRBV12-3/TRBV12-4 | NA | TGTGCCAGCAGTTTAGGGGGTAGCGGGGGAGTCGAGACCCAGTGCTTC | CASSLGGSGGVETQCF
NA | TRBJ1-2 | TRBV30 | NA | TGTGCCTTTATGGGAAAAACTAACTATGGCCACACCTTC | CAFMGKTNYGHTF
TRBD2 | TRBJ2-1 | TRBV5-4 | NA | TGTGCTAGCAGCTTGGGACTAGCGGAAGAAGGGCATGAGCAGTTCTTC | CASSLGLAEEGHEQFF
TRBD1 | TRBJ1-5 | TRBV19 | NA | TGTGCCAGTAGCCTACAGGGACAGAGCAATCAGCCCCAGCATTTT | CASSLQGQSNQPQHF
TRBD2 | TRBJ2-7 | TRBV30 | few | TGTGCCTGGAGCCCAGGACTAGCGGGAGGGCCGTCCTACGAGCAGTACTTC | CAWSPGLAGGPSYEQYF
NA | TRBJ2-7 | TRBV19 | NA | TGTGCCACCACCTCAGTGACCTACGAGCAGTACTTC | CATTSVTYEQYF
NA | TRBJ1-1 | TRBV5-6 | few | TGTGCCAGCAGCCGTACGAACACTGAAGCTTTCTTT | CASSRTNTEAFF
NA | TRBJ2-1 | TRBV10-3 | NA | TGTGTCATCAGTGAGAGGGCAGGGAGCGATGAGCAGTTCTTC | CVISERAGSDEQFF
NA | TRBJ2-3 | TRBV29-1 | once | TGCAGCGTTGATAACAGGACAGATACGCAATATTTT | CSVDNRTDTQYF
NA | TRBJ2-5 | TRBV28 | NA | TGTGCCAGCAGTGGGAGGTACAGACACCAAGAGACCCAGTACTTC | CASSGRYRHQETQYF
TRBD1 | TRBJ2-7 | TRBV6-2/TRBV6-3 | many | TGTGCCAGCAGTTACTCGAGCGCTGGGACAGGGAAGGGCGAGCAGTACTTC | CASSYSSAGTGKGEQYF
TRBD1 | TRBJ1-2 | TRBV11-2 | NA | TGTGCCAGCGACTTAACGGACAGGGCGGATGGCTACACCTTC | CASDLTDRADGYTF